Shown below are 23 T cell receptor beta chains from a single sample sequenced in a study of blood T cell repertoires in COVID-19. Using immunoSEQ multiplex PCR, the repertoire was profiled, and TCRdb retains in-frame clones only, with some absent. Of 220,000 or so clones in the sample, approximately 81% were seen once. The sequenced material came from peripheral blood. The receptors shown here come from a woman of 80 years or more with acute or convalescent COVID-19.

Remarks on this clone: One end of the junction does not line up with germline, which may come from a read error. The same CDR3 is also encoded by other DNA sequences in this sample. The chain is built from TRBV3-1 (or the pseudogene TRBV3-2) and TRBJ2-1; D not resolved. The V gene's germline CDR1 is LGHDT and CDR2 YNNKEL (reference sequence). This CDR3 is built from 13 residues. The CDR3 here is CASSLLNSNEQFF. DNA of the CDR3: TGTGCTAGCAGCCTTTTGAACTCGAATGAGCAGTTCTTC.

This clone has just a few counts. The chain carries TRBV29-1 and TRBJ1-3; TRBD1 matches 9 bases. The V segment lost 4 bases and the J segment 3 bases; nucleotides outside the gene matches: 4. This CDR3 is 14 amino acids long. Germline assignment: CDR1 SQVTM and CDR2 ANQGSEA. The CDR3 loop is CSVGTGENGNTIYF. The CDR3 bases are TGCAGCGTTGGGACAGGGGAAAATGGAAACACCATATATTTT.

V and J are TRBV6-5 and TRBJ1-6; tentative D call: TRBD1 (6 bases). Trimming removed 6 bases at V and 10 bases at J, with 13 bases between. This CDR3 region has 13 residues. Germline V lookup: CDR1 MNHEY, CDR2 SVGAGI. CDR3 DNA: TGTGCCAGCAGGCCAGGGGATCGCTCACCCCTCCACTTT. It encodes CASRPGDRSPLHF.

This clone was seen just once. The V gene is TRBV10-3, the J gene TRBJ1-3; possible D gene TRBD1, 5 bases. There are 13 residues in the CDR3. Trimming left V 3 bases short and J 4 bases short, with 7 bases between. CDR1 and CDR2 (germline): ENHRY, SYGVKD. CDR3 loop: CAISEAGGNTIYF. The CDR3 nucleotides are TGTGCCATCAGTGAAGCAGGGGGAAACACCATATATTTT.

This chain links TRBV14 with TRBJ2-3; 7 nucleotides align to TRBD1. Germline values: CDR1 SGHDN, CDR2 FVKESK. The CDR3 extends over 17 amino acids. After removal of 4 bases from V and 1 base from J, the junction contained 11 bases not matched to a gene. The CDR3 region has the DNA TGTGCCAGCAGCCTGACCGACAGGGCGTTGGGCACAGATACGCAGTATTTT. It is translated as CASSLTDRALGTDTQYF. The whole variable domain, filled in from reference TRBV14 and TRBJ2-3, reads EAGVTQFPSHSVIEKGQTVTLRCDPISGHDNLYWYRRVMGKEIKFLLHFVKESKQDESGMPNNRFLAERTGGTYSTLKVQPAELEDSGVYFCASSLTDRALGTDTQYFGPGTRLTVL.

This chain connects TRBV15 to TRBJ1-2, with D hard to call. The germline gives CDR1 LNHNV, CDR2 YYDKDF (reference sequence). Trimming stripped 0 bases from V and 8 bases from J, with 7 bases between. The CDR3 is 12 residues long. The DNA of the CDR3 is TGTGCCACCAGCAGAGATCTCGTAGGCTACACCTTC. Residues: CATSRDLVGYTF.

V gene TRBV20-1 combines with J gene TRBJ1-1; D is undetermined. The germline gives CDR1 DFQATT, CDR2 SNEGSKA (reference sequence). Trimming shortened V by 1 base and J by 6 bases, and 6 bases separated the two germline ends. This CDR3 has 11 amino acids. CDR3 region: CSARVVAEAFF. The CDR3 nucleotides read TGCAGTGCTAGAGTGGTAGCTGAAGCTTTCTTT.

The CDR3 spells CASSAPGQISYEQYF. The CDR3 nucleotides are TGTGCCAGCAGCGCTCCGGGACAGATTTCCTACGAGCAGTACTTC. J is TRBJ2-7 and V is TRBV7-2, with TRBD1 matching 7 bases. Trimming took 5 bases from V and 1 from J; bases not matched to a gene: 8. The length of the CDR3 is 15 residues. The V gene's germline CDR1 is SGHTA and CDR2 FQGNSA.

Here the CDR3 reads CASSTTGPYGYTF. The CDR3 DNA reads TGTGCCAGCAGCACGACAGGGCCCTATGGCTACACCTTC. The J gene is TRBJ1-2, the V gene TRBV5-4, with 7 bases matching TRBD1. The CDR3 is made up of 13 amino acids. Trimming took 4 bases from V and 4 from J; bases not matched to a gene: 4. CDR1 and CDR2 from the germline V gene are SGHNT and YYREEE (reference sequence).

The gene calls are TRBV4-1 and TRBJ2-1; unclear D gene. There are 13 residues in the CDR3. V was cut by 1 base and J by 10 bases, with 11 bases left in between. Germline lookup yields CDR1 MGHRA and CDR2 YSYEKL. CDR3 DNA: TGCGCCAGCAGCCAAGTTGGTTCCCGGGAGCAGTTCTTC. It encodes CASSQVGSREQFF.

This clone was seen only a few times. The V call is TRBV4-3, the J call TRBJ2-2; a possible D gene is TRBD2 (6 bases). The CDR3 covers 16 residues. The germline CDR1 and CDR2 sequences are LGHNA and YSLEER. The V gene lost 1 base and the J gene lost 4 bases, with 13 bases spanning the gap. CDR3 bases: TGCGCCAGCAGCCAAGGACAGCCCGGGGGCACCGGGGAGCTGTTTTTT. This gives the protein CASSQGQPGGTGELFF.

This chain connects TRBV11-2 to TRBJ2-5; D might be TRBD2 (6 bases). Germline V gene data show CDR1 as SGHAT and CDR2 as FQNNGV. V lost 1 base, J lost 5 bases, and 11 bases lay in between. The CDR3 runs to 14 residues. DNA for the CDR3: TGTGCCAGCAGCTTAGTCGCAGGAGGGGAGACCCAGTACTTC. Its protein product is CASSLVAGGETQYF.

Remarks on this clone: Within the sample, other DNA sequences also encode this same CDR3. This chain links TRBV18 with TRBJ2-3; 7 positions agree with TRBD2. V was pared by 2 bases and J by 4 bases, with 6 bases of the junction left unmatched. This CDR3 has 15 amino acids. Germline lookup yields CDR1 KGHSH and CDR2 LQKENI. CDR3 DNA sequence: TGTGCCAGCTCACCAATCAGCGGGACGTCAGATACGCAGTATTTT. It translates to CASSPISGTSDTQYF.

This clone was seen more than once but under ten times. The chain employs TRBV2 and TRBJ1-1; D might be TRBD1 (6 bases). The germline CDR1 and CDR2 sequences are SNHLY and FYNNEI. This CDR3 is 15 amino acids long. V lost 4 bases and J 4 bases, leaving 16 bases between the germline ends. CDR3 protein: CASSGYRVPVTEAFF. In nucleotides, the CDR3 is TGTGCCAGCAGTGGTTACAGGGTTCCCGTCACTGAAGCTTTCTTT. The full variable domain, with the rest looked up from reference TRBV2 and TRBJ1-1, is EPEVTQTPSHQVTQMGQEVILRCVPISNHLYFYWYRQILGQKVEFLVSFYNNEISEKSEIFDDQFSVERPDGSNFTLKIRSTKLEDSAMYFCASSGYRVPVTEAFFGQGTRLTVV.

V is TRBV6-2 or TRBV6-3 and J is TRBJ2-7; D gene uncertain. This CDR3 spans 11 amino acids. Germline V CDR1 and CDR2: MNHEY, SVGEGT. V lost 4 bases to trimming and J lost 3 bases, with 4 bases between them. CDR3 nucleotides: TGTGCCAGCAGTTCCCACTACGAGCAGTACTTC. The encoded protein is CASSSHYEQYF.

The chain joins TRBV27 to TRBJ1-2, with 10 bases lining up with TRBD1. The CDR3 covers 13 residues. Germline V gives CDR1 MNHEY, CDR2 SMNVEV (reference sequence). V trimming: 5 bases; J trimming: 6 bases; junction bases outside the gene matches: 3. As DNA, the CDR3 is TGTGCCAGCAGTGCGGACAGGGGGAATGGCTACACCTTC. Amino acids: CASSADRGNGYTF.

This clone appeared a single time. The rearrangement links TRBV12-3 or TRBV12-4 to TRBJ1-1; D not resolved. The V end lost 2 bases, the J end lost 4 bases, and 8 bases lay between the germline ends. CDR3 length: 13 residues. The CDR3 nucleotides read TGTGCCAGCAGTTTATTAGATACCACTGAAGCTTTCTTT. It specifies CASSLLDTTEAFF.

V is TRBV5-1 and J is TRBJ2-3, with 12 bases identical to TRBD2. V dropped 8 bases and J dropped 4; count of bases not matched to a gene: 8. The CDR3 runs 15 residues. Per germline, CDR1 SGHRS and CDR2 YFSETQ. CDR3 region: CASKLAGGGPDTQYF. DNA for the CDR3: TGCGCCAGTAAACTAGCGGGGGGAGGCCCAGATACGCAGTATTTT.

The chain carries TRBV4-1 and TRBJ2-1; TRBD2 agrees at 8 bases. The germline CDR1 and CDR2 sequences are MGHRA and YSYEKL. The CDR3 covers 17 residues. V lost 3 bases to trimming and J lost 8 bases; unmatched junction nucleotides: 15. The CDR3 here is CASSHSPWAGGSHEQFF. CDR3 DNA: TGCGCCAGCAGCCACAGCCCCTGGGCGGGGGGCAGCCATGAGCAGTTCTTC.

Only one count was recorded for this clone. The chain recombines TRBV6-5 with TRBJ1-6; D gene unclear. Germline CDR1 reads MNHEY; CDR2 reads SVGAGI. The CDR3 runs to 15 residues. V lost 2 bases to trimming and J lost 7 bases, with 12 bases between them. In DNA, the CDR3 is TGTGCCAGCAGTTACACTGGGAGTGGCAATTCACCCCTCCACTTT. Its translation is CASSYTGSGNSPLHF.

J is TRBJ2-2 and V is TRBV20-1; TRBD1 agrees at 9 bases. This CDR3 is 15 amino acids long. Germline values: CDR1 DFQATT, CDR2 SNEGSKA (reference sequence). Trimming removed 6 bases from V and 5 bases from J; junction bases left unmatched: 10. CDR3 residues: CSASRTGVGTGELFF. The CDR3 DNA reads TGCAGTGCAAGTAGGACAGGGGTAGGGACCGGGGAGCTGTTTTTT.

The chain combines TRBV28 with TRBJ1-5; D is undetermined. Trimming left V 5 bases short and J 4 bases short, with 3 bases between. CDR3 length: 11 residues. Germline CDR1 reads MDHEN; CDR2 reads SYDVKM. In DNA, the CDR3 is TGTGCCAGCAGTCAAAATCAGCCCCAGCATTTT. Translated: CASSQNQPQHF.

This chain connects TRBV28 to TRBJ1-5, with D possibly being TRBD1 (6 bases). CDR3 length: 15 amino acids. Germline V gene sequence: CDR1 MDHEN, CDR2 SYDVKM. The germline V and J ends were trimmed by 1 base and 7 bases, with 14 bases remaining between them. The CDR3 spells CASSLSGGPQQPQHF. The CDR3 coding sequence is TGTGCCAGCAGTTTATCGGGGGGGCCACAGCAGCCCCAGCATTTT.